Presented here are 23 T cell receptor beta chains from one specimen sequenced in a study of somatic mutations in cytotoxic T cells in rheumatoid arthritis (dated by TCRdb to 2016 to 2017). Preparation of the library involved the immunoSEQ multiplex PCR assay. TCRdb retrieved this table from immuneACCESS and kept in-frame rearrangements only. Not all clones are present; in checked studies, unresolved V genes account for under half, and no reason is known for the remainder. This sample lists 2,500 to 3,000 clones; around 63% were detected once. 10% to 15% of the sample is in the top ten clones. Sequenced input: CD8+ T cells sorted from synovial fluid. The receptors here all came from a woman under 30 with rheumatoid arthritis.

The chain has TRBV4-2 and TRBJ2-1; 11 nucleotides align to TRBD2. V shed 3 bases and J 0 bases; nucleotides not matched to a gene: 7. CDR1 and CDR2 (germline): LGHNA, YNFKEQ. The CDR3 extends over 18 amino acids. The CDR3: CASSHRLAGGSSYNEQFF. For the CDR3, the DNA is TGTGCCAGCAGCCATCGCCTAGCGGGGGGAAGCTCCTACAATGAGCAGTTCTTC.

The chain joins TRBV30 to TRBJ1-5; the D gene is possibly TRBD1 (5 bases). Looked up from germline, CDR1 is GTSNPN and CDR2 is SVGIG (reference sequence). The CDR3 runs 14 residues. The V gene lost 0 bases and the J gene lost 4 bases, with 10 bases spanning the gap. The CDR3 here is CAWSVGGWNQPQHF. DNA of the CDR3: TGTGCCTGGAGTGTGGGGGGGTGGAATCAGCCCCAGCATTTT.

The chain is built from TRBV6-5 and TRBJ2-7; TRBD1 matches 7 bases. The CDR3 extends over 15 amino acids. The germline V gene encodes CDR1 MNHEY and CDR2 SVGAGI. J lost 3 bases, V lost 1 base, and 6 bases had no gene match. CDR3 coding DNA: TGTGCCAGCAGTTACTACCCTCAGGGGGACTACGAGCAGTACTTC. Translation: CASSYYPQGDYEQYF.

The chain carries TRBV27 and TRBJ2-7; D is undetermined. Germline V gene lookup returns CDR1 MNHEY and CDR2 SMNVEV (reference sequence). Trimming left V 5 bases short and J 4 bases short, with 3 bases between. The CDR3 has 10 residues. CDR3 in amino acids: CASSQYEQYF. The CDR3, as DNA: TGTGCCAGCAGTCAATACGAGCAGTACTTC.

As concerns this clone: It differs at one base from a far larger clone, so likely a read error. This chain links TRBV10-2 with TRBJ2-7; no clear D gene. The V gene's germline CDR1 is WSHSY and CDR2 SAAADI. The CDR3 is made up of 11 amino acids. The CDR3 sequence is CASSLGDEQCF. The CDR3 nucleotides are TGCGCCAGCAGTTTAGGAGACGAGCAGTGCTTC.

The J gene is TRBJ1-4, the V gene TRBV19; D ambiguous. With 5 bases removed from V and 8 bases from J, the gap between germline ends came to 12 bases. This CDR3 has 13 amino acids. Germline V CDR1 and CDR2: LNHDA, SQIVND (reference sequence). The CDR3 is CASSPQAREKLFF. CDR3 bases: TGTGCCAGTAGTCCCCAGGCCAGAGAAAAACTGTTTTTT.

Judged by abundance, this clone is medium-sized. The chain employs TRBV28 and TRBJ2-7; 9 nucleotides agree with TRBD2. The CDR3 runs 13 residues. The V and J ends lost 8 bases and 3 bases, in that order; junction bases with no gene match: 5. Germline CDR1 is MDHEN and CDR2 is SYDVKM. The CDR3 DNA reads TGTGCCAGCGGCACTAGCGGGTTCTACGAGCAGTACTTC. The encoded protein is CASGTSGFYEQYF.

The genes are TRBV7-2 and TRBJ2-1, with 8 nucleotides matching TRBD2. The CDR3 runs to 15 residues. V gave up 9 bases and J gave up 5 bases; unmatched junction bases: 12. Germline CDR1 and CDR2: SGHTA and FQGNSA. CDR3: CASTLAGRDHNEQFF. The CDR3 DNA reads TGTGCCAGTACATTAGCGGGGAGGGACCACAATGAGCAGTTCTTC.

With respect to this clone: The same CDR3 arises from other DNA sequences in this sample as well. The chain has TRBV7-2 and TRBJ2-7; 7 positions match TRBD1. V was pared by 5 bases and J by 5 bases, with 6 bases of the junction left unmatched. Per the germline V gene, CDR1 is SGHTA and CDR2 is FQGNSA. This CDR3 is 13 amino acids long. CDR3 loop: CASSPTGIHEQYF. In nucleotides, the CDR3 is TGTGCCAGCAGCCCGACAGGGATCCACGAGCAGTACTTC.

The chain combines TRBV7-8 with TRBJ2-5; 7 bases map to TRBD1. The end of the DNA is better explained by TRBJ2-7, so the J call may be wrong. The CDR3 length is 16 residues. Germline assignment: CDR1 SGHVS and CDR2 FQNEAQ. The CDR3 region is CASSLVPGQKSYEQYF. The CDR3 nucleotides read TGTGCCAGCAGCCTCGTGCCGGGACAGAAATCCTACGAGCAGTACTTC.

This clone was found a few times. The V call is TRBV30, the J call TRBJ2-2; D unresolved. Germline values: CDR1 GTSNPN, CDR2 SVGIG (reference sequence). This CDR3 has 15 amino acids. With 3 bases removed from V and 4 bases from J, the gap between germline ends came to 15 bases. CDR3 residues: CAWSNFGSGTGELFF. CDR3 coding DNA: TGTGCCTGGAGCAATTTTGGATCGGGCACCGGGGAGCTGTTTTTT.

This clone was observed once. The genes are TRBV7-9 and TRBJ1-4; 10 bases agree with TRBD1. CDR3 size: 16 residues. From germline, CDR1 is SEHNR and CDR2 FQNEAQ (reference sequence). J gave up 8 bases and V 5 bases, and 11 bases lay outside the gene matches. CDR3 bases: TGTGCCAGCAGCCCTCTCCGGGACAGGGGTTACGAAAAACTGTTTTTT. It codes for CASSPLRDRGYEKLFF.

CDR3 sequence reads: CASSLGPGSNQPQHF. Written as DNA, the CDR3 is TGTGCCAGCAGCTTAGGACCAGGTAGCAATCAGCCCCAGCATTTT. The rearrangement uses TRBV11-3 and TRBJ1-5; D unclear. The CDR3 sequence is 15 residues long. Trimming removed 1 base at V and 0 bases at J, with 7 bases between. The germline CDR1 and CDR2 sequences are SGHNT and YENEEA. Full variable domain (outside the CDR3, taken from reference TRBV11-3 and TRBJ1-5): EAGVVQSPRYKIIEKKQPVAFWCNPISGHNTLYWYLQNLGQGPELLIRYENEEAVDDSQLPKDRFSAERLKGVDSTLKIQPAELGDSAVYLCASSLGPGSNQPQHFGDGTRLSIL.

This rearrangement joins TRBV27 to TRBJ2-3; 7 bases are a match to TRBD2. Germline-derived CDR1 and CDR2 are MNHEY and SMNVEV (reference sequence). The trim removed 5 bases at V and 0 bases at J, leaving 8 bases unmatched. The CDR3 extends over 16 amino acids. The CDR3 here is CASSLFLADSTDTQYF. The CDR3 coding sequence is TGTGCCAGCAGTCTTTTCCTAGCGGATAGCACAGATACGCAGTATTTT.

As DNA, the CDR3 is TGTGCCAGCAGCCTCGGACTCAGCTCCTACAATGAGCAGTTCTTC. Translation gives CASSLGLSSYNEQFF. The V call is TRBV7-9, the J call TRBJ2-1, with D maybe TRBD2 (5 bases). V was cut by 5 bases and J by 0 bases, with 11 bases left in between. The CDR3 length is 15 residues. Germline V gives CDR1 SEHNR, CDR2 FQNEAQ (reference sequence).

This clone was seen a few times. The V call is TRBV6-1, the J call TRBJ2-1; 12 positions match TRBD2. Germline V gives CDR1 MNHNS, CDR2 SASEGT. The CDR3 is 15 amino acids. Unmatched junction bases numbered 3, after V lost 6 bases and J lost 3 bases. The CDR3 DNA is TGTGCCAGCAGCCGGACTAGCGGGATCTACAATGAGCAGTTCTTC. Residues: CASSRTSGIYNEQFF.

This rearrangement joins TRBV5-1 to TRBJ2-7; 10 nucleotides match TRBD1. Germline CDR1 is SGHRS and CDR2 is YFSETQ. The CDR3 has 15 residues. The V gene end was trimmed by 4 bases and the J gene end by 0 bases; junction bases not matched to a gene: 4. CDR3 residues: CASSETGGASYEQYF. The CDR3 bases are TGCGCCAGCAGCGAGACAGGGGGCGCCTCCTACGAGCAGTACTTC.

V gene TRBV9 combines with J gene TRBJ1-5, with D perhaps matching TRBD1 (5 bases). The CDR3 is 16 amino acids. The V end lost 4 bases, the J end lost 15 bases, and 29 bases lay between the germline ends. The germline V gene has CDR1 SGDLS and CDR2 YYNGEE. CDR3 sequence: CASSPEGGWKGAILHF. CDR3 sequence (DNA): TGTGCCAGCAGCCCCGAAGGTGGGTGGAAAGGGGCTATTTTGCATTTT.

The rearrangement joins TRBV5-6 to TRBJ2-7; 8 bases line up with TRBD2. Germline CDR1 is SGHDT and CDR2 is YYEEEE. V dropped 2 bases and J dropped 5; count of bases not matched to a gene: 9. CDR3 length: 15 amino acids. Written as DNA, the CDR3 is TGTGCCAGCAGCTTACCTACTAGCGGTCAGGACGAGCAGTACTTC. Translated, it gives CASSLPTSGQDEQYF.

The genes are TRBV9 and TRBJ2-1; the D is unclear. Germline V lookup: CDR1 SGDLS, CDR2 YYNGEE. The CDR3 runs to 13 residues. Trimming removed 0 bases from V and 7 bases from J, with 8 bases in between. For the CDR3, the DNA is TGTGCCAGCAGCGTAGATGGAGCGAATGAGCAGTTCTTC. Protein product: CASSVDGANEQFF.

This clone was seen a single time. This chain uses TRBV11-2 with TRBJ2-1; maybe TRBD1 (6 bases). The germline V gene has CDR1 SGHAT and CDR2 FQNNGV. V was clipped by 6 bases and J by 7 bases, with 19 bases between them. The CDR3 runs 15 residues. The CDR3 bases are TGTGCCAGCAGGGGGGCCGGCCCGGGGCGGAATGAGCAGTTCTTC. This codes for CASRGAGPGRNEQFF. Full variable domain (missing parts from reference TRBV11-2 and TRBJ2-1): EAGVAQSPRYKIIEKRQSVAFWCNPISGHATLYWYQQILGQGPKLLIQFQNNGVVDDSQLPKDRFSAERLKGVDSTLKIQPAKLEDSAVYLCASRGAGPGRNEQFFGPGTRLTVL.

V is TRBV5-1 and J is TRBJ2-2; D may be TRBD2 (5 bases). V shed 2 bases and J shed 11 bases, with 13 bases lying between them. The CDR3 length is 13 residues. The V gene's germline CDR1 is SGHRS and CDR2 YFSETQ. The CDR3 DNA is TGCGCCAGCAGCTTAGAGGGTTCCCGCGAGCTGTTTTTT. Amino acids: CASSLEGSRELFF.

V gene TRBV7-9 combines with J gene TRBJ2-3; unclear D gene. The CDR3 has 12 amino acids. Germline V gene lookup returns CDR1 SEHNR and CDR2 FQNEAQ (reference sequence). V was trimmed by 3 bases and J by 5 bases, leaving 6 bases between them. The CDR3 DNA follows: TGTGCCAGCAGCTTTCTATTAGATACGCAGTATTTT. This sequence encodes CASSFLLDTQYF.